The entry below describes one T cell receptor (beta chain). In the study's own analysis: Amplifying reference gene primers gave estimates of nucleated cell counts. The method was immunoSEQ multiplex PCR; TCRdb's version includes in-frame clones alone and lacks a portion of them. V and J calls and clone size are as listed in that table; D and trimming were resolved from the DNA. The sample shows approximately 400,000 clones, roughly 88% of them seen only once. In Seattle, patients joined the study during active infection and were tracked longitudinally. The CDR3 loop spans 16 amino acids. Germline values: CDR1 LGHNA, CDR2 YNFKEQ. Deletions cut 4 bases from V and 2 bases from J, with 14 bases between. The sample is drawn from a study of blood T cell repertoires in COVID-19. Study information: Collection of acute and convalescent COVID-19 samples took place in the United States, Italy and Spain.

Material: peripheral blood. This sequence was found in a woman aged 50 to 60 with COVID-19, enrolled during active disease. This rearrangement joins TRBV4-2 to TRBJ2-2; a weak D match, TRBD2 (6 bases). The CDR3 DNA reads as TGTGCCAGCAGCCGGCCGGGGAGGACCAACACCGGGGAGCTGTTTTTT. Residues: CASSRPGRTNTGELFF.